Below, 4 T cell receptor beta chains from the same sample are listed, as sequenced in a study of CD8+ T cells in alopecia areata (dated 2018 in TCRdb). Pooled mouse cutaneous lymph node cells were stained for CD4, CD8alpha, NKG2D, NKG2ACE and other markers and were then sorted on a BD Influx. Library construction relied on the immunoSEQ multiplex PCR assay. To provide template for TCR sequencing, every sample had RNA extracted and reverse transcribed into cDNA. The clones in this table, taken by TCRdb from immuneACCESS, are in-frame only. Not every clone is retained; where verified, under half of the shortfall comes from an unresolved V gene, and the cause of the rest is unknown. With 290,000 or so clones recorded, this sample contains no clone counted only once. The top ten hold 0.9% to 1.5% of the sample. Sequences were obtained from CD4+ T cells sorted from a lymph node. Source of these receptors: a C3H/HeJ mouse with alopecia areata. Mice from this strain have the MHC haplotype H2-k.

This clone was counted a few times. Mouse germline and gene names are used. The read ends 4 residues early relative to the CDR3; the germline J gene fills the gap. The rearrangement uses TRBV5 and TRBJ2-4, with 9 nucleotides matching TRBD1. The CDR3 is 15 amino acids. Germline lookup yields CDR1 LGHNA and CDR2 YNLKQL (reference sequence). The CDR3 loop is CASSQDWTGENTLYF. The sequenced CDR3 bases are TGTGCCAGCAGCCAAGATTGGACAGGGGAAAAC.

This clone was recorded many times. Gene names follow the mouse nomenclature. The sequence runs out 4 residues before the end of the CDR3; the remainder is reconstructed from the germline J gene. This chain connects TRBV16 to TRBJ2-5; TRBD1 aligns across 10 bases. The V gene's germline CDR1 is SGHSA and CDR2 FRNQAP. The CDR3 is 14 amino acids. CDR3 DNA, as far as it was read: TGTGCAAGCAGGCTGGGGACAGGGGAAGAC. It specifies CASRLGTGED. The whole CDR3 reads CASRLGTGEDTQYF. Looking up the rest from reference TRBV16 and TRBJ2-5 gives the full variable domain: NAGVIQTPRHKVTGKGQEATLWCEPISGHSAVFWYRQTIVQGLEFLTYFRNQAPIDDSGMPKERFSAQMPNQSHSTLKIQSTQPQDSAVYLCASRLGTGEDTQYFGPGTRLLVL.

On this clone: The germline and genes are mouse ones. The CDR3 end is not reached by the read, which stops 4 residues before it; the germline J gene fills it in. The chain uses TRBV13-1 and TRBJ1-1; D is unresolved. Germline CDR1 is NSHNY and CDR2 is SYGAGN. The CDR3 consists of 14 residues. Incomplete CDR3 DNA: TGTGCCAGCAGTGACGTACCAGTCAAACCA. Translation: CASSDVPVKP. In full, the CDR3 is CASSDVPVKPEVFF.

Points on this clone: Gene names refer to mouse genes. Read sequence stops 4 residues before the CDR3 end, and the germline J gene provides the missing end. The chain has TRBV13-1 and TRBJ2-1, with TRBD1 as a possible D gene (6 bases). V dropped 0 bases and J dropped 2 bases, with 9 bases sitting between them. Germline-derived CDR1 and CDR2 are NSHNY and SYGAGN. This CDR3 is 15 amino acids long. CDR3 sequence reads: CASSDAGQDYAEQFF. CDR3 bases read: TGTGCCAGCAGTGATGCGGGACAAGACTATGCT.